This passage covers 24 T cell receptor beta chains from one sample sequenced in a study of cytotoxic CD8 clonotypes in ibrutinib-treated CLL. The protocol was immunoSEQ multiplex PCR, while the TCRdb copy is restricted to in-frame clones and leaves out a portion. The sample includes 150,000 to 250,000 clones, over 55% seen only once; the top ten take 13%. The sequences come from PBMCs, collected after 24 months of ibrutinib treatment. These receptors all come from a human donor with chronic lymphocytic leukemia.

The chain carries TRBV6-5 and TRBJ2-1; perhaps TRBD2 as D (6 bases). The ends were cut back, 6 bases at V and 7 bases at J, with 19 bases in the middle. Germline lookup yields CDR1 MNHEY and CDR2 SVGAGI. CDR3 length: 15 amino acids. The CDR3 here is CASRVVPSEGNEQFF. The CDR3 DNA reads TGTGCCAGCAGGGTGGTGCCTAGCGAAGGGAATGAGCAGTTCTTC.

This chain links TRBV4-1 with TRBJ2-5; TRBD1 or TRBD2 may be the D gene (6 bases each). Germline loops: CDR1 MGHRA, CDR2 YSYEKL. This CDR3 has 15 amino acids. Trimming removed 0 bases from V and 4 bases from J, with 12 bases in between. CDR3 coding DNA: TGCGCCAGCAGCCAAGAAGGGGGAGGCAGAGAGACCCAGTACTTC. Protein sequence: CASSQEGGGRETQYF.

The chain combines TRBV7-9 with TRBJ2-1; 7 nucleotides align to TRBD2. The CDR3 length is 16 residues. Trimming removed 1 base from V and 5 bases from J; junction bases left unmatched: 8. The germline CDR1 and CDR2 sequences are SEHNR and FQNEAQ (reference sequence). CDR3 DNA: TGTGCCAGCAGCTTAGTTAGCGGGTTGGTAAACAATGAGCAGTTCTTC. Its translation is CASSLVSGLVNNEQFF.

V usage is TRBV7-2 and J usage is TRBJ2-1; D is possibly TRBD2 (6 bases). The CDR3 runs to 13 residues. The ends were cut back, 5 bases at V and 7 bases at J, with 12 bases in the middle. CDR1 and CDR2 from the germline V gene are SGHTA and FQGNSA. Here the CDR3 DNA reads TGTGCCAGCAGCCCCCGGGGGTGGAATGAGCAGTTCTTC. Protein: CASSPRGWNEQFF.

The chain is built from TRBV4-1 and TRBJ2-1; 9 positions agree with TRBD2. The CDR3 has 18 amino acids. Per germline, CDR1 MGHRA and CDR2 YSYEKL. The junction had 9 bases not matched to a gene; V was cut back by 3 bases and J by 0 bases. CDR3 amino acids: CASSHPTSGSYSYNEQFF. CDR3 DNA sequence: TGCGCCAGCAGCCACCCCACTAGCGGGTCCTACTCCTACAATGAGCAGTTCTTC.

The chain joins TRBV7-3 to TRBJ2-2; the D gene is possibly TRBD2 (8 bases). Germline V lookup: CDR1 SGHTA, CDR2 FQGTGA. This CDR3 has 20 amino acids. Trimming took off 4 bases at V and 0 bases at J, with 24 bases between the two ends. DNA of the CDR3: TGTGCCAGCAGCTCCCGAGGGGGCGGGAGGCCGGATACGAACACCGGGGAGCTGTTTTTT. It translates to CASSSRGGGRPDTNTGELFF.

J is TRBJ2-3 and V is TRBV15, with 14 bases matching TRBD2. CDR3 size: 18 residues. With V trimmed by 1 base and J by 3 bases, 6 bases remained unmatched. CDR1 and CDR2 (germline): LNHNV, YYDKDF (reference sequence). The CDR3 protein is CATSRAGTSGRRTDTQYF. Here the CDR3 DNA reads TGTGCCACCAGCAGAGCCGGGACTAGCGGGAGAAGGACAGATACGCAGTATTTT.

CDR3 loop: CASSYGRGGAYEQYF. The DNA of the CDR3 is TGTGCCAGCAGTTACGGACGTGGGGGGGCTTACGAGCAGTACTTC. The V and J genes are TRBV6-6 and TRBJ2-7, with a possible D match to TRBD2 (7 bases). The ends were cut back, 2 bases at V and 4 bases at J, with 15 bases in the middle. CDR3 length: 15 amino acids. Germline V gene data show CDR1 as MNHNY and CDR2 as SVGAGI (reference sequence).

The table lists this clone with a few counts. This sequence joins TRBV27 and TRBJ2-5; unclear D gene. Germline-derived CDR1 and CDR2 are MNHEY and SMNVEV (reference sequence). There are 10 residues in the CDR3. The V end was cut by 8 bases, the J end by 5 bases, with 6 bases between. The CDR3: CASGLETQYF. The CDR3 nucleotides are TGTGCCAGCGGGTTGGAGACCCAGTACTTC.

J is TRBJ2-5 and V is TRBV28; D perhaps matches TRBD2 (6 bases). The V gene's germline CDR1 is MDHEN and CDR2 SYDVKM. The CDR3 runs 14 residues. Trimming left V 4 bases short and J 7 bases short, with 16 bases between. The CDR3 here is CASSWGGTSGTQYF. The CDR3 DNA sequence: TGTGCCAGCAGTTGGGGCGGGACGTCTGGGACCCAGTACTTC.

The genes are TRBV9 and TRBJ2-2; D is unclear. This CDR3 has 13 residues. The V end lost 0 bases, the J end lost 6 bases, and 6 bases lay between the germline ends. Germline-derived CDR1 and CDR2 are SGDLS and YYNGEE. The CDR3 region has the DNA TGTGCCAGCAGCGTAGTTTCCGCCGGGGAGCTGTTTTTT. Residues: CASSVVSAGELFF.

This chain joins TRBV11-3 and TRBJ2-5; TRBD2 matches at 11 bases. Germline V CDR1 and CDR2: SGHNT, YENEEA. The CDR3 consists of 16 residues. V gave up 5 bases and J gave up 0 bases; unmatched junction bases: 5. CDR3 nucleotide sequence: TGTGCCAGCAGCCCAGGGACTAGCGGAAACCAAGAGACCCAGTACTTC. This encodes CASSPGTSGNQETQYF.

The chain employs TRBV30 and TRBJ2-1; D call uncertain. This CDR3 has 15 residues. The V end lost 2 bases, the J end lost 4 bases, and 15 bases lay between the germline ends. Germline V gene sequence: CDR1 GTSNPN, CDR2 SVGIG (reference sequence). The CDR3 here is CAWSTGGNPYNEQFF. The DNA of the CDR3 is TGTGCCTGGAGTACTGGCGGTAATCCTTACAATGAGCAGTTCTTC.

The CDR3 loop is CAWGNTEAFF. In DNA, the CDR3 is TGTGCCTGGGGGAACACTGAAGCTTTCTTT. V usage is TRBV30 and J usage is TRBJ1-1, with unresolved D. In germline, CDR1 is GTSNPN, CDR2 SVGIG (reference sequence). Trimming pared 5 bases from V and 1 base from J, leaving 2 bases between. The CDR3 has 10 amino acids.

This chain uses TRBV19 with TRBJ2-1, with D unclear. The V gene's germline CDR1 is LNHDA and CDR2 SQIVND (reference sequence). CDR3 length: 16 amino acids. The V end was cut by 1 base, the J end by 2 bases, with 12 bases between. The CDR3 is CASSIVTEPPYNEQFF. The CDR3, as DNA: TGTGCCAGTAGTATAGTAACAGAACCGCCCTACAATGAGCAGTTCTTC.

CDR3 bases: TGCGCCAGCAGCTTCTACAGGAACACTGAAGCTTTCTTT. This encodes CASSFYRNTEAFF. This rearrangement joins TRBV5-1 to TRBJ1-1; no firm D call. Germline V CDR1 and CDR2: SGHRS, YFSETQ. CDR3 size: 13 residues. V was cut by 2 bases and J by 1 base, with 6 bases left in between.

The J gene is TRBJ2-7, the V gene TRBV29-1, with TRBD1 identical over 8 bases. Germline CDR1 and CDR2: SQVTM and ANQGSEA. The CDR3 is made up of 13 amino acids. The junction had 7 bases not matched to a gene; V was cut back by 4 bases and J by 5 bases. The CDR3 is CSVAGQGAHEQYF. In DNA, the CDR3 is TGCAGCGTTGCTGGGCAGGGGGCCCACGAGCAGTACTTC.

V usage is TRBV19 and J usage is TRBJ2-1; TRBD1 is a possible D gene (7 bases). CDR1 and CDR2 from the germline V gene are LNHDA and SQIVND (reference sequence). The V end lost 4 bases, the J end lost 3 bases, and 13 bases lay between the germline ends. The CDR3 contains 15 residues. In DNA, the CDR3 is TGTGCCAGTAGTAGGGGAGGACAGGTCTACAATGAGCAGTTCTTC. It specifies CASSRGGQVYNEQFF.

The rearrangement joins TRBV5-6 to TRBJ1-3, with 7 bases aligning to TRBD1. Trimming at V came to 1 base and at J to 0 bases, leaving 4 bases not matched to a gene. The CDR3 is 16 amino acids. Germline V gene sequence: CDR1 SGHDT, CDR2 YYEEEE. CDR3 loop: CASSLWGQNSGNTIYF. The CDR3, as DNA: TGTGCCAGCAGCTTGTGGGGACAGAACTCTGGAAACACCATATATTTT.

V gene TRBV6-5 combines with J gene TRBJ2-1; D might be TRBD2 (5 bases). The CDR3 contains 15 residues. Germline V gives CDR1 MNHEY, CDR2 SVGAGI. V was clipped by 7 bases and J by 1 base, with 14 bases between them. The DNA for the CDR3 is TGTGCCAGCACCACCATCGGGGATTCCTACAATGAGCAGTTCTTC. Translation gives CASTTIGDSYNEQFF.

This chain uses TRBV19 with TRBJ1-5; 10 bases fit TRBD1. The trim removed 5 bases at V and 7 bases at J, leaving 11 bases unmatched. Germline values: CDR1 LNHDA, CDR2 SQIVND (reference sequence). This CDR3 spans 16 amino acids. The CDR3 sequence: CASSPPDRGLRQPQHF. CDR3 DNA sequence: TGTGCCAGTAGTCCCCCGGACAGGGGGTTAAGACAGCCCCAGCATTTT.

The genes are TRBV9 and TRBJ2-7; D may be TRBD1 or TRBD2 (6 bases each). The CDR3 length is 14 residues. The germline V and J ends were trimmed by 4 bases and 7 bases, with 18 bases remaining between them. Per the germline V gene, CDR1 is SGDLS and CDR2 is YYNGEE. The CDR3 reads CASSPSGGTGEQYF. In DNA form, the CDR3 reads TGTGCCAGCAGCCCCTCCGGGGGCACGGGGGAGCAGTACTTC.

This clone was seen a few times. The chain employs TRBV27 and TRBJ1-2; D is uncertain. V shed 8 bases and J shed 4 bases, with 2 bases lying between them. Germline V gives CDR1 MNHEY, CDR2 SMNVEV (reference sequence). The CDR3 is 9 residues long. The CDR3 DNA sequence: TGTGCCAGCGGCTATGGCTACACCTTC. Amino acids: CASGYGYTF.

The chain couples TRBV18 to TRBJ2-7; a weak D match, TRBD2 (6 bases). This CDR3 has 12 amino acids. CDR1 is KGHSH and CDR2 is LQKENI in the germline V gene. V was shortened by 6 bases and J by 5 bases, with 11 bases between the two germline ends. Here the CDR3 reads CASSSGGDEQYF. The DNA for the CDR3 is TGTGCCAGCTCTTCAGGAGGGGACGAGCAGTACTTC.